The 16 T cell receptor beta chains presented below share a single source sample, sequenced in a study of blood T cell repertoires in COVID-19. Here immunoSEQ multiplex PCR was the method, and the copy in TCRdb shows in-frame clones only, minus some. Of fewer than 700,000 clones in the sample, roughly nine tenths were seen once. The sequenced material came from peripheral blood. The receptors were gathered from a woman aged 45-59 years with COVID-19, enrolled during active disease.

The chain has TRBV19 and TRBJ1-2, with 8 bases fitting TRBD1. The J segment lost 0 bases and the V segment lost 7 bases, leaving 13 bases of the junction unmatched. The CDR3 is 17 amino acids. The germline CDR1 and CDR2 sequences are LNHDA and SQIVND (reference sequence). CDR3 nucleotides: TGTGCCAGTATTTCGATCCAGGGGGCGTCCACTAACTATGGCTACACCTTC. Its translation: CASISIQGASTNYGYTF.

The V gene is TRBV12-3 or TRBV12-4, the J gene TRBJ2-1; weak D call: TRBD2 (6 bases). The CDR3 is 13 residues long. V lost 6 bases and J lost 6, with 12 bases in between. Written as DNA, the CDR3 is TGTGCCAGCAGAGCGGGTTCGGGCAATGAGCAGTTCTTC. Translated: CASRAGSGNEQFF.

This chain connects TRBV7-2 to TRBJ2-1; D is possibly TRBD2 (5 bases). CDR1 is SGHTA and CDR2 is FQGNSA in the germline V gene. This CDR3 region has 13 residues. V was cut by 7 bases and J by 10 bases, with 17 bases left in between. Written as DNA, the CDR3 is TGTGCCAGCACCCTAAGGGCCTCGGGGGAGCAGTTCTTC. It encodes CASTLRASGEQFF.

The V and J genes are TRBV9 and TRBJ2-3; possibly TRBD2 for D (5 bases). CDR1 and CDR2 (germline): SGDLS, YYNGEE. Trimming pared 0 bases from V and 4 bases from J, leaving 12 bases between. This CDR3 region has 15 residues. CDR3: CASSVDPYGADTQYF. The DNA for the CDR3 is TGTGCCAGCAGCGTAGACCCCTACGGGGCAGATACGCAGTATTTT.

V and J are TRBV10-2 and TRBJ1-1, with unresolved D. Trimming pared 9 bases from V and 0 bases from J, leaving 17 bases between. This CDR3 spans 15 amino acids. Germline CDR1 and CDR2: WSHSY and SAAADI. DNA of the CDR3: TGCGCCAGTCAAAGGCAGGCTTTCATGAACACTGAAGCTTTCTTT. Translating gives CASQRQAFMNTEAFF.

The chain links TRBV30 to TRBJ1-2; 7 positions match TRBD1. This CDR3 region has 15 residues. CDR1 and CDR2 (germline): GTSNPN, SVGIG (reference sequence). The junction had 9 bases not matched to a gene; V was cut back by 0 bases and J by 5 bases. CDR3 protein: CAWSVGAGTAYGYTF. The DNA of the CDR3 is TGTGCCTGGAGTGTCGGGGCGGGGACAGCTTATGGCTACACCTTC.

The chain is built from TRBV11-3 and TRBJ2-7; 8 bases line up with TRBD1. Germline CDR1 SGHNT, CDR2 YENEEA. This CDR3 contains 12 residues. The V gene end was trimmed by 5 bases and the J gene end by 5 bases; junction bases not matched to a gene: 2. This chain's CDR3 is CASSRTGNEQYF. For the CDR3, the DNA is TGTGCCAGCAGCCGGACAGGGAACGAGCAGTACTTC.

The J gene is TRBJ2-1, the V gene TRBV7-7; D gene ambiguous. This CDR3 has 13 amino acids. Trimming pared 5 bases from V and 9 bases from J, leaving 14 bases between. CDR1 is SSHAT and CDR2 is FNYEAQ in the germline V gene (reference sequence). CDR3 protein: CASSPELFGEQFF. The CDR3 DNA sequence: TGTGCCAGCAGCCCGGAGCTCTTTGGTGAGCAGTTCTTC.

The V call is TRBV24-1, the J call TRBJ1-5; a weak D match, TRBD1 (5 bases). CDR1 and CDR2 from the germline V gene are KGHDR and SFDVKD. The CDR3 consists of 11 residues. Trimming stripped 9 bases from V and 12 bases from J, with 14 bases between. For the CDR3, the DNA is TGTGCCACCGGGGACCGGGGGTTCCAGCATTTT. Protein: CATGDRGFQHF.

This clone was recorded only once. This chain uses TRBV5-1 with TRBJ2-3; the D is unclear. Germline V lookup: CDR1 SGHRS, CDR2 YFSETQ. V was pared by 2 bases and J by 2 bases, with 3 bases between. There are 12 residues in the CDR3. CDR3 nucleotides: TGCGCCAGCAGCTTTAACACAGATACGCAGTATTTT. This gives the protein CASSFNTDTQYF.

This clone was counted once. The genes are TRBV5-4 and TRBJ2-7, with 9 bases aligning to TRBD2. The CDR3 totals 16 residues. Germline CDR1 is SGHNT and CDR2 is YYREEE (reference sequence). The J segment lost 2 bases and the V segment lost 5 bases, leaving 11 bases of the junction unmatched. The CDR3 is CASSTKAGGQTYEQYF. CDR3 DNA: TGTGCCAGCAGTACAAAAGCGGGGGGCCAAACCTACGAGCAGTACTTC.

This CDR3 is CASRASETGELFF. The CDR3 nucleotides are TGTGCCAGCAGGGCGAGCGAAACCGGGGAGCTGTTTTTT. The chain combines TRBV6-5 with TRBJ2-2; no firm D call. The germline CDR1 and CDR2 sequences are MNHEY and SVGAGI. Trimming left V 6 bases short and J 5 bases short, with 10 bases between. The CDR3 totals 13 residues.

The chain carries TRBV2 and TRBJ1-2; D is undetermined. The CDR3 runs to 15 residues. V lost 1 base and J lost 1, with 10 bases in between. Germline loops: CDR1 SNHLY, CDR2 FYNNEI. The CDR3 DNA is TGTGCCAGCAGTGAAGGGTTGGGCCTTAACTATGGCTACACCTTC. Translation: CASSEGLGLNYGYTF.

This clone appeared a single time. The chain couples TRBV6-5 to TRBJ1-2, with D perhaps matching TRBD1 (6 bases). Germline assignment: CDR1 MNHEY and CDR2 SVGAGI. V lost 5 bases, J lost 1 base, and 14 bases lay in between. The CDR3 runs 15 residues. In DNA, the CDR3 is TGTGCCAGCAGTCCTATGGGGGCGGGTAACTATGGCTACACCTTC. Its protein product is CASSPMGAGNYGYTF.

J is TRBJ1-6 and V is TRBV9; a weak D match, TRBD1 (6 bases). Germline CDR1 is SGDLS and CDR2 is YYNGEE. The CDR3 is made up of 15 amino acids. V gave up 5 bases and J gave up 7 bases, with 16 bases separating them. CDR3 bases: TGTGCCAGCAGTGAAGGGGGGGGCTTGAATTCACCCCTCCACTTT. Amino acids: CASSEGGGLNSPLHF.

The genes are TRBV7-2 and TRBJ1-2; 10 positions match TRBD1. Germline CDR1 reads SGHTA; CDR2 reads FQGNSA. The CDR3 is made up of 16 amino acids. Trimming took 5 bases from V and 8 from J; bases not matched to a gene: 14. The DNA for the CDR3 is TGTGCCAGCAGCCCCCAAGGGACAGGGGCCCTCGACGGCTACACCTTC. It encodes CASSPQGTGALDGYTF. Full variable domain (missing parts from reference TRBV7-2 and TRBJ1-2): GAGVSQSPSNKVTEKGKDVELRCDPISGHTALYWYRQSLGQGLEFLIYFQGNSAPDKSGLPSDRFSAERTGGSVSTLTIQRTQQEDSAVYLCASSPQGTGALDGYTFGSGTRLTVV.